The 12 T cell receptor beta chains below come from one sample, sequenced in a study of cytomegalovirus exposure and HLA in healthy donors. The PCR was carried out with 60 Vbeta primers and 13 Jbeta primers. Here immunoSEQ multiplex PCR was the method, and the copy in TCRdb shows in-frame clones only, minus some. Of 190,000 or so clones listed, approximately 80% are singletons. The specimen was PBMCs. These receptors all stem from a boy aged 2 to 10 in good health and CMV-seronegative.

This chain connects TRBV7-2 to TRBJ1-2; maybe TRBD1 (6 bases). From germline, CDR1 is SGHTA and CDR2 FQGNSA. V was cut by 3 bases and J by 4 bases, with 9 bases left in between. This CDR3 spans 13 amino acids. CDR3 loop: CASSFGQSYGYTF. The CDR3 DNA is TGTGCCAGCAGCTTCGGACAGTCCTATGGCTACACCTTC.

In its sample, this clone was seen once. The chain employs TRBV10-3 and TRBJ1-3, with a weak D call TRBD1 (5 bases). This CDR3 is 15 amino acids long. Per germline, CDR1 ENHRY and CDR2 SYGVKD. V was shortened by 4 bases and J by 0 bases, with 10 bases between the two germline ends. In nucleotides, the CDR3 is TGTGCCATCAGTGCTACAGGCTACTCTGGAAACACCATATATTTT. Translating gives CAISATGYSGNTIYF.

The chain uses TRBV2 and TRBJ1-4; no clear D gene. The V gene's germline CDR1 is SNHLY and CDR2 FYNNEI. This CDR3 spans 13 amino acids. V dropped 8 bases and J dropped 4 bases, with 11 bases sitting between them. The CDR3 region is CASESPLNEKLFF. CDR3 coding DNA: TGTGCCAGCGAGAGTCCCCTTAATGAAAAACTGTTTTTT.

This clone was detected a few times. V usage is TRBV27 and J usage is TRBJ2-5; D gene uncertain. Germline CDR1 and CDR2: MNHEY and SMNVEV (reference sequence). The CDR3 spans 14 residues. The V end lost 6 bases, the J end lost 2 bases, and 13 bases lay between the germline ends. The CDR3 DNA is TGTGCCAGCAGAACCAGGTGGCGACAAGAGACCCAGTACTTC. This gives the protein CASRTRWRQETQYF.

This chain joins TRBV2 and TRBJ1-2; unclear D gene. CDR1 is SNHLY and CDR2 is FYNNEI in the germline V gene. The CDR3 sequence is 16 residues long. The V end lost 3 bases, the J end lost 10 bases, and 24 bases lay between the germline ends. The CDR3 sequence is CASSEGSGVRASDYTF. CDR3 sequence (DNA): TGTGCCAGCAGTGAGGGGTCCGGGGTGCGCGCTTCGGACTACACCTTC.

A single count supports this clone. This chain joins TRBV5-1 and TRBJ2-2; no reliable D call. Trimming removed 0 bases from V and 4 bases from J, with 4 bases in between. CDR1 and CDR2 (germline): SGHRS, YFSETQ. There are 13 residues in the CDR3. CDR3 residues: CASSLGPTGELFF. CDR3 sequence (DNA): TGCGCCAGCAGCTTGGGGCCCACCGGGGAGCTGTTTTTT.

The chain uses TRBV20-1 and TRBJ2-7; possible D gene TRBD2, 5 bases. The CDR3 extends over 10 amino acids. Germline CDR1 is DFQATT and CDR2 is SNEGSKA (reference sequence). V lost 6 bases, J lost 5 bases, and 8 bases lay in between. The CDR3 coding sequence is TGCAGTGCCGCGCGGGACGAGCAGTACTTC. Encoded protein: CSAARDEQYF.

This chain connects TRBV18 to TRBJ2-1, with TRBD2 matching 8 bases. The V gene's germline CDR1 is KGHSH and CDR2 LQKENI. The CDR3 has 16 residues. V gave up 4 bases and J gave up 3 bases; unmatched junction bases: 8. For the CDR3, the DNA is TGTGCCAGCTCACTTAACGGGGGGGATCTCTACAATGAGCAGTTCTTC. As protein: CASSLNGGDLYNEQFF.

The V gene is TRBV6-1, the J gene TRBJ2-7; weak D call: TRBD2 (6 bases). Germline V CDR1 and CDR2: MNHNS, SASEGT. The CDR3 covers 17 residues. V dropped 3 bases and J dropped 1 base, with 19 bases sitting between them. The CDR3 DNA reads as TGTGCCAGCAGTGACCCCCCCGGAGGGATAATATCCTACGAGCAGTACTTC. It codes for CASSDPPGGIISYEQYF.

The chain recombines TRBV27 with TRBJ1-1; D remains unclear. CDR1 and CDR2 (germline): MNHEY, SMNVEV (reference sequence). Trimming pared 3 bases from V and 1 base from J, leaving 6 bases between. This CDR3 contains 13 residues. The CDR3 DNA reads TGTGCCAGCAGTTTTACTCCGAACACTGAAGCTTTCTTT. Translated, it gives CASSFTPNTEAFF.

The CDR3: CASSLSTRGGNGYTF. The CDR3 DNA reads TGCGCCAGCAGCCTATCGACCCGGGGGGGCAACGGCTACACCTTC. The genes are TRBV4-1 and TRBJ1-2, with a weak D call TRBD1 (6 bases). The germline gives CDR1 MGHRA, CDR2 YSYEKL. This CDR3 contains 15 residues. The V end lost 4 bases, the J end lost 8 bases, and 20 bases lay between the germline ends.

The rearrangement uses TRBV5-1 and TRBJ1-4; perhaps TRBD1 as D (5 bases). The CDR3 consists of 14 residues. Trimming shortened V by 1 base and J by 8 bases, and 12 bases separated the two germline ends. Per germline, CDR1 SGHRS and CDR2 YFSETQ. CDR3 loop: CASSLSRAGEKLFF. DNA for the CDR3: TGCGCCAGCAGCTTGAGCAGGGCAGGGGAAAAACTGTTTTTT.